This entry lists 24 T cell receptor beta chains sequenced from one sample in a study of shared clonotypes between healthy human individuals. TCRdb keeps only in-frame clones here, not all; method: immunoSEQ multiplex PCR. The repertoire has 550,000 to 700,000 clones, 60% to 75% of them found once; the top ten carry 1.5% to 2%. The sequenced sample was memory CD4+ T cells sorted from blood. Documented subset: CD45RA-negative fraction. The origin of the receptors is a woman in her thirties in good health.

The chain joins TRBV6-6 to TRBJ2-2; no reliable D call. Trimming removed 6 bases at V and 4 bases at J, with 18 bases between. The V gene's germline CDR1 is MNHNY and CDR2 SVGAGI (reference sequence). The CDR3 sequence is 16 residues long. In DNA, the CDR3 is TGTGCCAGCAGAACAACAAGAATTACGAGCACCGGGGAGCTGTTTTTT. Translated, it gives CASRTTRITSTGELFF.

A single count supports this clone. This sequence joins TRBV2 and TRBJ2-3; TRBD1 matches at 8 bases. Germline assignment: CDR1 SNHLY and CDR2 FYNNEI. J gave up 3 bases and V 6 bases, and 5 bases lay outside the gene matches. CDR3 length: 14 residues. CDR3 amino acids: CASSSGQETDTQYF. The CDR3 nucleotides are TGTGCCAGCAGCTCGGGACAGGAGACAGATACGCAGTATTTT.

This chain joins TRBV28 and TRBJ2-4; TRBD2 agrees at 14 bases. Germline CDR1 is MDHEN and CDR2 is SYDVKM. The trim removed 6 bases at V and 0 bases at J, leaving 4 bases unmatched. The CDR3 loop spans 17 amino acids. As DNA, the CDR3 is TGTGCCAGCAGACAGGGACTAGCGGGAGTAGCCAAAAACATTCAGTACTTC. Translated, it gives CASRQGLAGVAKNIQYF.

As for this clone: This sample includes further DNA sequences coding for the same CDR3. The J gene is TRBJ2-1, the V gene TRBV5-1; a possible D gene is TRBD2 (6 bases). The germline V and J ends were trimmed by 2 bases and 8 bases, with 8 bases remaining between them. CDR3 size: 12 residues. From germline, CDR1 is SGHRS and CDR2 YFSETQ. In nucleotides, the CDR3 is TGCGCCAGCAGCTTTAGCGGCGATGAGCAGTTCTTC. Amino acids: CASSFSGDEQFF.

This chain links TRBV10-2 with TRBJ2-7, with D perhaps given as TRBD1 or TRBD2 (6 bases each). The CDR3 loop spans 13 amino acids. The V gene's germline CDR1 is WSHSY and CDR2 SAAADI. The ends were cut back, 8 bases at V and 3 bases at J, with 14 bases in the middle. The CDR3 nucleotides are TGCGCCAGCCACGGGGGCAGCATCTACGAGCAGTACTTC. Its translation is CASHGGSIYEQYF.

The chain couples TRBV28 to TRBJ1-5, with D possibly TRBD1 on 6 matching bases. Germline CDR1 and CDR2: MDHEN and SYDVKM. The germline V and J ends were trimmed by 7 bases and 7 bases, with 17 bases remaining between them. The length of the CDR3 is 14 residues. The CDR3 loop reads CASIGQGHDQPQHF. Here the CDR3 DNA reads TGTGCCAGCATTGGTCAGGGGCATGACCAGCCCCAGCATTTT.

The CDR3 nucleotides read TGTGCCAGCAGCGTAGGTCCGGGAGGAGATACGCAGTATTTT. Protein: CASSVGPGGDTQYF. The chain is built from TRBV9 and TRBJ2-3; TRBD2 matches 7 bases. The CDR3 sequence is 14 residues long. The germline V gene encodes CDR1 SGDLS and CDR2 YYNGEE. The J segment lost 5 bases and the V segment lost 0 bases, leaving 3 bases of the junction unmatched.

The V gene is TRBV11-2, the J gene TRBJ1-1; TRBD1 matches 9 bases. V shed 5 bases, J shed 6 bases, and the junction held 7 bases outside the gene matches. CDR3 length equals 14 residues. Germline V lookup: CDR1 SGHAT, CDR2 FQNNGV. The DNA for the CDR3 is TGTGCCAGCAGCGGACAGGGGTATGGCGCTGAAGCTTTCTTT. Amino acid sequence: CASSGQGYGAEAFF.

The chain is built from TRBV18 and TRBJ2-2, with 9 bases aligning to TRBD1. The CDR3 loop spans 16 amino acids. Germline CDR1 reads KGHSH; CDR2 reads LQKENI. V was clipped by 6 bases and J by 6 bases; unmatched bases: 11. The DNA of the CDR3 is TGTGCCAGCTCGCACTCCCGGGACAGGGAGGCCGGGGAGCTGTTTTTT. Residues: CASSHSRDREAGELFF.

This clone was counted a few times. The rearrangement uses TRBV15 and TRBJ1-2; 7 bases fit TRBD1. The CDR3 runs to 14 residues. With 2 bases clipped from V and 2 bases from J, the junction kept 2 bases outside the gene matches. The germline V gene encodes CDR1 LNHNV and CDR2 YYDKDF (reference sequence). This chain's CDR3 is CATSRLGQNYGYTF. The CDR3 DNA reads TGTGCCACCAGCAGACTGGGACAGAACTATGGCTACACCTTC.

This CDR3 reads CASSPPGAGVSDTQYF. In DNA form, the CDR3 reads TGTGCCAGCTCACCACCGGGAGCGGGAGTGTCAGATACGCAGTATTTT. The chain carries TRBV18 and TRBJ2-3; 8 positions agree with TRBD2. The ends lost 0 bases at V and 4 bases at J; junction bases unmatched: 6. The germline CDR1 and CDR2 sequences are KGHSH and LQKENI. This CDR3 has 16 residues.

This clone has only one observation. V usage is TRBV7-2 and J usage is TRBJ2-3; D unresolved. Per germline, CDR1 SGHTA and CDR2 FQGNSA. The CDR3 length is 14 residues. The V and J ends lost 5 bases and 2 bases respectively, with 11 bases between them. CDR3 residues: CASSPGPNTDTQYF. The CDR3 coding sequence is TGTGCCAGCAGCCCAGGACCCAACACAGATACGCAGTATTTT.

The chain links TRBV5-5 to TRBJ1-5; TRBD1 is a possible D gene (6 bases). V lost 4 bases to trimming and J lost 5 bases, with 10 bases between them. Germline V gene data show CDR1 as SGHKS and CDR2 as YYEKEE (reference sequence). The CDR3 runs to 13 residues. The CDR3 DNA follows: TGTGCCAGCAGCCCGTGGACAGATCAGCCCCAGCATTTT. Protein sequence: CASSPWTDQPQHF.

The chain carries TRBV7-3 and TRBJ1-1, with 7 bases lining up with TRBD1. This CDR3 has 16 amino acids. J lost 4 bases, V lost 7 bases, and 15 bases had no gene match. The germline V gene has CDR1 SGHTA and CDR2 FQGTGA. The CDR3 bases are TGTGCCAGCACACAACCGGGACAGACGCCTTTCACTGAAGCTTTCTTT. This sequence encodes CASTQPGQTPFTEAFF.

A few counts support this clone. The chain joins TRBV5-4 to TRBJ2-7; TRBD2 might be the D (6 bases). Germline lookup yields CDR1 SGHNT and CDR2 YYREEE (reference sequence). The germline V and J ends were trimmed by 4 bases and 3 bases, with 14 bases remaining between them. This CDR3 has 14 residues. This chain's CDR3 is CASSEGGQIYEQYF. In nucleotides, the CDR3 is TGTGCCAGCAGCGAAGGAGGGCAGATCTACGAGCAGTACTTC.

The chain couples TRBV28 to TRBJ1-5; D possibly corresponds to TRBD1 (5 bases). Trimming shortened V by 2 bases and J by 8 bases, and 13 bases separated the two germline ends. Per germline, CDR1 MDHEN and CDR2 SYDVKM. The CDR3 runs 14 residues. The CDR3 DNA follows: TGTGCCAGCAGTTTAGTCCAGGGCGGAAAGCCCCAGCATTTT. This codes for CASSLVQGGKPQHF.

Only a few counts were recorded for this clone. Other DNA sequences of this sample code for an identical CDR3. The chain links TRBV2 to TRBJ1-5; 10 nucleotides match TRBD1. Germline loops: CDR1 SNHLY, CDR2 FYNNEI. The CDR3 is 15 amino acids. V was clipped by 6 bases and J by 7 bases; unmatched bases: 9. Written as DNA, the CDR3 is TGTGCCAGCAGGGGACCGGGACAGGGGTTACAGCCCCAGCATTTT. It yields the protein CASRGPGQGLQPQHF.

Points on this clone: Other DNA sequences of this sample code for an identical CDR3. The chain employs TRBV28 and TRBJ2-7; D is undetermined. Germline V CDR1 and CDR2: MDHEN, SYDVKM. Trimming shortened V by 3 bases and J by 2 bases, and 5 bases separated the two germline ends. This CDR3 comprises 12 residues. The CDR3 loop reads CASSFGAYEQYF. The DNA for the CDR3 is TGTGCCAGCAGTTTCGGAGCCTACGAGCAGTACTTC.

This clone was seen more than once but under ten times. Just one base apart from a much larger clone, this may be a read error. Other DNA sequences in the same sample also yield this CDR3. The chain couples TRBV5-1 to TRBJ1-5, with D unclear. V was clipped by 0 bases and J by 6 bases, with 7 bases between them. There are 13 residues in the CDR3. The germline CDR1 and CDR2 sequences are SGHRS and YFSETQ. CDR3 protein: CASSLEWGQPQHF. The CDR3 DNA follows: TGCGCCAGCAGCTTGGAATGGGGTCAGCCCCAGCATTTT.

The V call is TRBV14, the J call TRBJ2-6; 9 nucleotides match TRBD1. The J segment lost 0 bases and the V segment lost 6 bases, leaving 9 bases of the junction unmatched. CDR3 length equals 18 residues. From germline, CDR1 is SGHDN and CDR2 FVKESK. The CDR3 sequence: CASSRGTGLASGANVLTF. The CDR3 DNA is TGTGCCAGCAGTCGAGGGACAGGGCTAGCCTCTGGGGCCAACGTCCTGACTTTC.

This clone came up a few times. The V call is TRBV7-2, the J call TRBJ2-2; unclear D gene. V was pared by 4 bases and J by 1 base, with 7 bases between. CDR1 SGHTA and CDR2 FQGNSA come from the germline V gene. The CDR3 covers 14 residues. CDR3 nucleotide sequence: TGTGCCAGCAGCTCCTACATGAACACCGGGGAGCTGTTTTTT. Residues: CASSSYMNTGELFF.

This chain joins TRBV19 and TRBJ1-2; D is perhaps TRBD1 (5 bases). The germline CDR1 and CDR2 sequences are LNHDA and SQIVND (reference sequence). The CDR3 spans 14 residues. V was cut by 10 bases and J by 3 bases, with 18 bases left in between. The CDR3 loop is CATTRQSTDYGYTF. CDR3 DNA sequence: TGTGCCACGACCCGACAGAGTACGGACTATGGCTACACCTTC.

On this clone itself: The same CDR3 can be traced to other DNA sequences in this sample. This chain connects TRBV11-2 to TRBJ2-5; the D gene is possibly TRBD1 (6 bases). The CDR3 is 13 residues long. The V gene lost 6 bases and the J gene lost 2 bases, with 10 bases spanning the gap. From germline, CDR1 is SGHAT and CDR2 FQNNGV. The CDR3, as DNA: TGTGCCAGCAGTAGAGACAGGCAAGAGACCCAGTACTTC. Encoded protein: CASSRDRQETQYF.

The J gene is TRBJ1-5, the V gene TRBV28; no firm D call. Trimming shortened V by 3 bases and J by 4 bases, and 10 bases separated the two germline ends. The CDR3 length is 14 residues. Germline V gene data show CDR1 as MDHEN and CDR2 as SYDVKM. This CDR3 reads CASSLITANQPQHF. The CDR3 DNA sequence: TGTGCCAGCAGTTTGATTACAGCTAATCAGCCCCAGCATTTT.